The clone carrying this T cell receptor beta chain occurred a few times. What it binds is unknown. This sample was included in a study of cytomegalovirus exposure and HLA in healthy donors. Study context: Genetic ancestry analysis placed over 75% of the approximately 390 donors that were genotyped in the Caucasian-associated cluster. Overall study results and limits: When a later analysis compared HLA-associated TCR beta chains with equally common others, the HLA-associated chains turned out to be more clonally expanded and to have lower generation probabilities.

CDR1 GTSNPN and CDR2 SVGIG come from the germline V gene (reference sequence). The V gene lost 0 bases and the J gene lost 10 bases, with 10 bases spanning the gap. The CDR3 is made up of 12 amino acids. The PCR made use of 60 Vbeta and 13 Jbeta primers. TCRdb keeps only in-frame clones here, not all; method: immunoSEQ multiplex PCR. The table lists about 170,000 clones, roughly 85% of them singletons. The sample taken for sequencing was PBMCs. This sequence originates from a woman aged 50 to 60 in good health and CMV-seropositive. The chain is built from TRBV30 and TRBJ2-1; D perhaps matches TRBD2 (5 bases). The CDR3 region is CAWSVYGVEQFF. CDR3 bases: TGTGCCTGGAGTGTATACGGGGTCGAGCAGTTCTTC.